Below are 23 T cell receptor beta chains sequenced from a single sample in a study of blood T cell repertoires in COVID-19. Sequencing was performed with immunoSEQ multiplex PCR; in TCRdb, only in-frame clones are kept and a portion is missing. The profile shows around 500,000 clones, approximately 85% of them singletons. Sequenced sample: peripheral blood. These receptors came from a human donor in a cohort sampled during active COVID-19.

V is TRBV29-1 and J is TRBJ2-3, with D perhaps TRBD1 (6 bases). CDR1 and CDR2 from the germline V gene are SQVTM and ANQGSEA. The V end was cut by 4 bases, the J end by 3 bases, with 14 bases between. The CDR3 runs 14 residues. CDR3 nucleotide sequence: TGCAGCGTTGGGGGGCCCCAGGGTACAGATACGCAGTATTTT. It translates to CSVGGPQGTDTQYF.

The chain carries TRBV9 and TRBJ2-7; maybe TRBD2 (5 bases). CDR3 length: 14 residues. V was trimmed by 2 bases and J by 3 bases, leaving 12 bases between them. Per the germline V gene, CDR1 is SGDLS and CDR2 is YYNGEE. CDR3 in amino acids: CASSVRVTGYEQYF. CDR3 sequence (DNA): TGTGCCAGCAGCGTGAGGGTGACTGGCTACGAGCAGTACTTC.

The chain has TRBV28 and TRBJ1-3, with 10 bases identical to TRBD1. This CDR3 is built from 16 residues. CDR1 and CDR2 from the germline V gene are MDHEN and SYDVKM. The trim removed 6 bases at V and 8 bases at J, leaving 13 bases unmatched. CDR3 sequence (DNA): TGTGCCAGCAGCTCACGTTTTGGGACAGGGGTTTACACCATATATTTT. Protein product: CASSSRFGTGVYTIYF.

This chain joins TRBV21-1 and TRBJ2-3; the table's D call of TRBD2 was not tested on the DNA. TRBV21-1 is classified as a pseudogene. The CDR3 has 17 residues. CDR3 sequence: CASSRLGASGRVDTQYF. The CDR3 nucleotides read TGTGCCAGCAGCAGACTTGGGGCTAGCGGGAGAGTAGATACGCAGTATTTT.

The genes are TRBV7-2 and TRBJ2-2; D uncertain. Between the trimmed V and J ends, which lost 3 bases and 8 bases, there was a span of 4 bases. Germline lookup yields CDR1 SGHTA and CDR2 FQGNSA. CDR3 length: 11 residues. As DNA, the CDR3 is TGTGCCAGCAGCTTCTTGGGGGAGCTGTTTTTT. Translation gives CASSFLGELFF.

Points on this clone: One end of the junction fails to match germline, which may point to a read error. This chain joins TRBV3-1 (or the pseudogene TRBV3-2) and TRBJ2-3; no clear D. CDR1 LGHDT and CDR2 YNNKEL come from the germline V gene (reference sequence). The CDR3 is made up of 15 amino acids. DNA for the CDR3: TGTGCAAGCAGTCGTAACTCCGCGGCGGTCAATACGCAGTATTTT. It translates to CASSRNSAAVNTQYF.

This sequence joins TRBV12-3 or TRBV12-4 and TRBJ1-5; D ambiguous. The CDR3 is made up of 13 amino acids. Trimming left V 1 base short and J 6 bases short, with 7 bases between. The CDR3 loop reads CASSLDPFQPQHF. The CDR3 DNA follows: TGTGCCAGCAGTTTAGATCCCTTTCAGCCCCAGCATTTT.

This CDR3 reads CASSVAPSGSSYNEQFF. The CDR3 nucleotides read TGTGCCAGCAGCGTAGCCCCTAGCGGGAGCTCCTACAATGAGCAGTTCTTC. V and J are TRBV9 and TRBJ2-1, with 10 bases lining up with TRBD2. Germline V gene sequence: CDR1 SGDLS, CDR2 YYNGEE. V trimming: 0 bases; J trimming: 0 bases; junction bases outside the gene matches: 3. The CDR3 is 17 amino acids.

The CDR3 region has the DNA TGTGCCAGTAGTATACAAGGGGAGGGGAATGAGCAGTTCTTC. Residues: CASSIQGEGNEQFF. The chain has TRBV19 and TRBJ2-1; 7 bases agree with TRBD2. The length of the CDR3 is 14 residues. CDR1 and CDR2 (germline): LNHDA, SQIVND (reference sequence). With 2 bases clipped from V and 7 bases from J, the junction kept 5 bases outside the gene matches. Using reference TRBV19 and TRBJ2-1 for the parts outside the CDR3, the full variable domain is DGGITQSPKYLFRKEGQNVTLSCEQNLNHDAMYWYRQDPGQGLRLIYYSQIVNDFQKGDIAEGYSVSREKKESFPLTVTSAQKNPTAFYLCASSIQGEGNEQFFGPGTRLTVL.

The chain employs TRBV3-1 (or the pseudogene TRBV3-2) and TRBJ1-2; a possible D gene is TRBD1 (6 bases). This CDR3 has 17 amino acids. The ends were cut back, 4 bases at V and 0 bases at J, with 18 bases in the middle. Per the germline V gene, CDR1 is LGHDT and CDR2 is YNNKEL (reference sequence). The CDR3 DNA follows: TGTGCCAGCAGCCCGACCAGCGGACAGCAAGCTAACTATGGCTACACCTTC. Its translation: CASSPTSGQQANYGYTF.

The CDR3 spells CASSLRTAGDTQYF. The DNA for the CDR3 is TGTGCCAGCAGCTTACGGACCGCGGGGGATACGCAGTATTTT. The chain uses TRBV5-4 and TRBJ2-3, with TRBD2 as a possible D gene (6 bases). The CDR3 contains 14 residues. Looked up from germline, CDR1 is SGHNT and CDR2 is YYREEE (reference sequence). Trimming left V 2 bases short and J 6 bases short, with 13 bases between.

The V and J genes are TRBV5-1 and TRBJ1-1; D gene unclear. Between the trimmed V and J ends, which lost 0 bases and 7 bases, there was a span of 13 bases. The CDR3 is 14 amino acids. Germline CDR1 reads SGHRS; CDR2 reads YFSETQ. In DNA form, the CDR3 reads TGCGCCAGCAGCTTGGCCGGCCGCCAGGATGAAGCTTTCTTT. This encodes CASSLAGRQDEAFF.

The chain recombines TRBV7-8 with TRBJ2-6; 8 positions agree with TRBD1. Unmatched junction bases numbered 3, after V lost 2 bases and J lost 0 bases. CDR3 size: 17 residues. Germline loops: CDR1 SGHVS, CDR2 FQNEAQ. CDR3 nucleotides: TGTGCCAGCAGCTTAAAACAGGGGGTCTCTGGGGCCAACGTCCTGACTTTC. This sequence encodes CASSLKQGVSGANVLTF.

The chain combines TRBV6-5 with TRBJ1-5; 7 positions agree with TRBD1. The junction had 5 bases not matched to a gene; V was cut back by 6 bases and J by 0 bases. The germline V gene encodes CDR1 MNHEY and CDR2 SVGAGI. The CDR3 sequence is 15 residues long. The CDR3 DNA reads TGTGCCAGCAGGGGACAGCACCATAGCAATCAGCCCCAGCATTTT. Protein sequence: CASRGQHHSNQPQHF.

The table lists this clone with a count of one. Other DNA sequences of this sample code for an identical CDR3. The chain links TRBV20-1 to TRBJ1-2, with D possibly matching TRBD1 (5 bases). Germline loops: CDR1 DFQATT, CDR2 SNEGSKA (reference sequence). Trimming cost V 5 bases and J 8 bases, with 12 bases left between them. The CDR3 is made up of 11 amino acids. Here the CDR3 reads CSADRGRGYTF. The DNA of the CDR3 is TGCAGTGCTGATAGGGGTCGGGGCTACACCTTC.

V is TRBV28 and J is TRBJ1-2; possibly TRBD1 for D (5 bases). The CDR3 runs to 15 residues. Germline V gene lookup returns CDR1 MDHEN and CDR2 SYDVKM. V lost 5 bases, J lost 3 bases, and 16 bases lay in between. The CDR3 DNA reads TGTGCCAGCAGTAAGTCCGGGGAGGGGCACTATGGCTACACCTTC. This sequence encodes CASSKSGEGHYGYTF.

The V call is TRBV30, the J call TRBJ2-7; TRBD2 might be the D (7 bases). The germline gives CDR1 GTSNPN, CDR2 SVGIG (reference sequence). Trimming removed 7 bases from V and 6 bases from J, with 13 bases in between. This CDR3 contains 11 residues. CDR3: CAFLGGLEQYF. The CDR3 nucleotides are TGTGCCTTCTTGGGGGGGCTCGAGCAGTACTTC.

There are a few counts of this clone. Other nucleotide sequences in the sample specify the same CDR3. This chain uses TRBV7-9 with TRBJ2-7; D is unresolved. V dropped 3 bases and J dropped 3 bases, with 6 bases sitting between them. From germline, CDR1 is SEHNR and CDR2 FQNEAQ (reference sequence). The CDR3 has 12 amino acids. CDR3 sequence reads: CASSFSGYEQYF. The CDR3 nucleotides are TGTGCCAGCAGCTTCTCGGGCTACGAGCAGTACTTC.

V usage is TRBV27 and J usage is TRBJ1-6, with 9 bases identical to TRBD1. This CDR3 contains 17 residues. Germline V gene lookup returns CDR1 MNHEY and CDR2 SMNVEV (reference sequence). The V gene end was trimmed by 0 bases and the J gene end by 4 bases; junction bases not matched to a gene: 4. The CDR3 protein is CASSLSDRGLYNSPLHF. The CDR3 DNA reads TGTGCCAGCAGTTTATCGGACAGGGGACTTTATAATTCACCCCTCCACTTT.

The gene calls are TRBV27 and TRBJ2-2; 8 positions match TRBD2. CDR3 length equals 16 residues. The V gene end was trimmed by 5 bases and the J gene end by 6 bases; junction bases not matched to a gene: 11. Germline V lookup: CDR1 MNHEY, CDR2 SMNVEV (reference sequence). In DNA, the CDR3 is TGTGCCAGCAGTCCATCTAGCGGGCAGGTCCCCGGGGAGCTGTTTTTT. Its translation is CASSPSSGQVPGELFF.

V and J are TRBV7-3 and TRBJ2-3; 9 bases are a match to TRBD2. CDR3 length: 21 amino acids. J lost 3 bases, V lost 0 bases, and 19 bases had no gene match. Per germline, CDR1 SGHTA and CDR2 FQGTGA. CDR3 residues: CASSLTLNPSQSGRFTDTQYF. CDR3 bases: TGTGCCAGCAGCTTAACGTTGAATCCCAGCCAGAGCGGGAGGTTTACAGATACGCAGTATTTT.

This rearrangement joins TRBV12-3 or TRBV12-4 to TRBJ1-2; tentative D call: TRBD1 (6 bases). The CDR3 sequence is 13 residues long. V lost 3 bases, J lost 6 bases, and 11 bases lay in between. The CDR3 bases are TGTGCCAGCAGTTTTCGGGGGGCAGATGGCTACACCTTC. It translates to CASSFRGADGYTF.

This rearrangement joins TRBV20-1 to TRBJ2-3, with 11 bases that match TRBD2. Germline V CDR1 and CDR2: DFQATT, SNEGSKA (reference sequence). The CDR3 length is 16 residues. Trimming removed 3 bases from V and 3 bases from J; junction bases left unmatched: 8. CDR3 sequence (DNA): TGCAGTGCTAGTACTAGCGGGAGAGGGGGGACAGATACGCAGTATTTT. It is translated as CSASTSGRGGTDTQYF.